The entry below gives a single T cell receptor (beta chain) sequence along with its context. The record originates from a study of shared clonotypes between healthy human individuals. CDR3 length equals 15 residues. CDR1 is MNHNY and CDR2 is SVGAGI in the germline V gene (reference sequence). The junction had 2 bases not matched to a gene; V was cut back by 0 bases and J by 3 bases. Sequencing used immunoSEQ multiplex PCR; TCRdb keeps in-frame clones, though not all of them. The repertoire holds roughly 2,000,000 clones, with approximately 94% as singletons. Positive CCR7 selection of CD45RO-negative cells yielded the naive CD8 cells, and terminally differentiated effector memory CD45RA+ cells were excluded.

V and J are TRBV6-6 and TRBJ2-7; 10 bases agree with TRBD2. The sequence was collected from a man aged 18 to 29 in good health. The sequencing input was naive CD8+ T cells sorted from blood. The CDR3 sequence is CASSYSRTSGYEQYF. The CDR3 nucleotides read TGTGCCAGCAGTTACTCCCGGACTAGCGGCTACGAGCAGTACTTC.